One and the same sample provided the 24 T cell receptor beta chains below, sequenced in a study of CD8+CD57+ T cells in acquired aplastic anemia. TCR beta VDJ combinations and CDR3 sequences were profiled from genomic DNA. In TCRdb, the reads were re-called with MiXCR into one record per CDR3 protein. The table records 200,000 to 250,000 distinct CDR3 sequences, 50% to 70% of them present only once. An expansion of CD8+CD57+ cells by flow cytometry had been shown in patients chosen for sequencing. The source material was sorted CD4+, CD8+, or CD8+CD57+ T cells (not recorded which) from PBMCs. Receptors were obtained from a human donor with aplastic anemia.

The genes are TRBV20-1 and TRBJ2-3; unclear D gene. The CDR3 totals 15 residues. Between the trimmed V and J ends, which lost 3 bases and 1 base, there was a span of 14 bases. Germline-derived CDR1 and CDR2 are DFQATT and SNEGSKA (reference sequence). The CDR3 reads CSASLASERTDTQYF. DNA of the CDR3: TGCAGTGCTAGTCTTGCAAGCGAACGCACAGATACGCAGTATTTT.

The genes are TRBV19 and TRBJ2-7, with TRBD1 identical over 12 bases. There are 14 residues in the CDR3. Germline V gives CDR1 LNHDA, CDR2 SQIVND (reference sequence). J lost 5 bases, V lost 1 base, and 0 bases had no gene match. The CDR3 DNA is TGTGCCAGTAGTATAGGGGACAGGGGGCACGAGCAGTACTTC. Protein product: CASSIGDRGHEQYF.

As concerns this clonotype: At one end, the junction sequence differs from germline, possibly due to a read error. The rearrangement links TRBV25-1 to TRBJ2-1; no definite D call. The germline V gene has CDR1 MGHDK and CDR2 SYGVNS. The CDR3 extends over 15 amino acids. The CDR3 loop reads CASSGSLRSYSEQFF. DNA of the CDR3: TGTGCCAGCAGTGGATCCTTACGCTCCTACAGTGAGCAGTTCTTC.

CDR3 sequence reads: CASSAPDRGKRSEAFF. For the CDR3, the DNA is TGTGCCAGCAGCGCCCCGGACAGGGGGAAAAGGTCTGAAGCTTTCTTT. The J gene is TRBJ1-1, the V gene TRBV7-9; TRBD1 matches at 10 bases. The CDR3 contains 16 residues. The V segment lost 5 bases and the J segment 6 bases; nucleotides outside the gene matches: 12. Germline assignment: CDR1 SEHNR and CDR2 FQNEAQ (reference sequence).

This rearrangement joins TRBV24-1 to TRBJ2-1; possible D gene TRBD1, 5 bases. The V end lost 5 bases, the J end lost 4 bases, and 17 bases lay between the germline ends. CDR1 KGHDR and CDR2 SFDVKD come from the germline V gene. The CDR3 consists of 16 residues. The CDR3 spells CATSATRGSLYNEQFF. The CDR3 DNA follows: TGTGCCACCAGTGCAACAAGGGGCAGTTTATACAATGAGCAGTTCTTC.

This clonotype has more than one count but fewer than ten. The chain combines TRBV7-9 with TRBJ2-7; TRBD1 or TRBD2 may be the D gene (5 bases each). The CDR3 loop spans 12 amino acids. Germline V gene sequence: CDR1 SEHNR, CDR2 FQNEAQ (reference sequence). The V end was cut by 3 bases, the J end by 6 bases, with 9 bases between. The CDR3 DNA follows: TGTGCCAGCAGCTTGGGGGTTGGCGAGCAGTACTTC. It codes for CASSLGVGEQYF.

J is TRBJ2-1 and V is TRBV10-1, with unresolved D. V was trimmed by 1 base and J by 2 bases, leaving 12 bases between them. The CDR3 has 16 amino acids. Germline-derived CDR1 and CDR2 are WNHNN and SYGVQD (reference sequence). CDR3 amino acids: CASSELEGSPYNEQFF. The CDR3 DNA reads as TGCGCCAGCAGTGAGTTAGAAGGGTCGCCCTACAATGAGCAGTTCTTC.

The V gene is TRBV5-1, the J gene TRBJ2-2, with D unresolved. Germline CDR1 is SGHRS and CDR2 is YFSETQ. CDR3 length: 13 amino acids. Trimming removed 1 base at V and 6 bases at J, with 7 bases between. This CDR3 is CASSLSGPGELFF. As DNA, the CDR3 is TGCGCCAGCAGCTTGTCAGGCCCCGGGGAGCTGTTTTTT.

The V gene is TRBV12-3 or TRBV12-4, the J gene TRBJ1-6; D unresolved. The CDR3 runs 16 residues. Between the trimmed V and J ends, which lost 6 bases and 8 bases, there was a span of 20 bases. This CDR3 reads CASSTLWGIGDSPLHF. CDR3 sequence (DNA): TGTGCCAGCAGCACTCTGTGGGGAATAGGTGATTCACCCCTCCACTTT.

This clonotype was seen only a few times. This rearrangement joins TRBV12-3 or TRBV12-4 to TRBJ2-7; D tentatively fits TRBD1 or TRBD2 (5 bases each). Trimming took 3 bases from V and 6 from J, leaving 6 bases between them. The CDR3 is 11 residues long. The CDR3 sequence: CASSFGGEQYF. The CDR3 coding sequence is TGTGCCAGCAGTTTTGGGGGCGAGCAGTACTTC.

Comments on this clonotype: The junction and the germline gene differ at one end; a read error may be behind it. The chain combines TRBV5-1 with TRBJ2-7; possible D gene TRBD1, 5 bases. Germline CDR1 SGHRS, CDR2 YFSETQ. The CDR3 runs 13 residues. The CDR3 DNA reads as TGTGCCAGCAGCTTTCGGCAGGGATACGAGCAGTACTTC. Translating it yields CASSFRQGYEQYF.

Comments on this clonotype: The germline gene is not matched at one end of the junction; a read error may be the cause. The CDR3 loop is CASSEHGLPF. CDR3 in DNA: TGTGCCAGCAGTGAGCACGGCTTGCCCTTC. The chain recombines TRBV2 with TRBJ1-2; D not resolved. Germline CDR1 reads SNHLY; CDR2 reads FYNNEI. The CDR3 extends over 10 amino acids.

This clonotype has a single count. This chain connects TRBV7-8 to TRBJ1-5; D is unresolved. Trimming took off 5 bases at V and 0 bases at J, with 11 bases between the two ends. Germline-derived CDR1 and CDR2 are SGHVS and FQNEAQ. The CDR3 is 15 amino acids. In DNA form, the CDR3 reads TGTGCCAGCAGCCCGATAACGGCTAGCAATCAGCCCCAGCATTTT. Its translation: CASSPITASNQPQHF.

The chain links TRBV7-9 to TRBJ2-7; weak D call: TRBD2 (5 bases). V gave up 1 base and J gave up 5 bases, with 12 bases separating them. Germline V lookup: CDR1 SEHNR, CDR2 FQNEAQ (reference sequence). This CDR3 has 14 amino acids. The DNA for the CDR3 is TGTGCCAGCAGCTTAGGGTCTGAGGAGGACGAGCAGTACTTC. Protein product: CASSLGSEEDEQYF.

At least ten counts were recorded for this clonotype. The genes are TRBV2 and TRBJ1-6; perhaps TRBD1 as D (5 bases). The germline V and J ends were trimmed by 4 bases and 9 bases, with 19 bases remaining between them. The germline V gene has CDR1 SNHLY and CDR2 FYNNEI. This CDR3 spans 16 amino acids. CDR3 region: CASSGERGDPFSPLHF. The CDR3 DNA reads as TGTGCCAGCAGTGGGGAGAGAGGGGATCCCTTTTCACCCCTCCACTTT.

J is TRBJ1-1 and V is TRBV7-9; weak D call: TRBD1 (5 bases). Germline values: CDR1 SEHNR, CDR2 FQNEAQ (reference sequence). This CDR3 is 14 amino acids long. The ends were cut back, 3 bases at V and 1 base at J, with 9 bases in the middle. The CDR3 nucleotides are TGTGCCAGCAGCTTGGATACAGGGAACACTGAAGCTTTCTTT. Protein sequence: CASSLDTGNTEAFF.

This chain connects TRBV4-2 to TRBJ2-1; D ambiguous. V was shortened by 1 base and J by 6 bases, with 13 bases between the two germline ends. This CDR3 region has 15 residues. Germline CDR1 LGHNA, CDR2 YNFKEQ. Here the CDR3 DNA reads TGTGCCAGCAGCCAAGTCGATCTAGTTAGCAATGAGCAGTTCTTC. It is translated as CASSQVDLVSNEQFF.

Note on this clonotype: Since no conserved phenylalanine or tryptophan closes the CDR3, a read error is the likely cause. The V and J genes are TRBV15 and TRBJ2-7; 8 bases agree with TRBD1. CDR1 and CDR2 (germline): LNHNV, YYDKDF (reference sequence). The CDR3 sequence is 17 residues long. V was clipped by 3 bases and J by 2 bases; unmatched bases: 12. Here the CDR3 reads CATSSSRSGQDTYEQYL. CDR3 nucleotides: TGTGCCACCAGCAGCTCCAGGTCGGGACAGGATACCTACGAGCAGTACCTC.

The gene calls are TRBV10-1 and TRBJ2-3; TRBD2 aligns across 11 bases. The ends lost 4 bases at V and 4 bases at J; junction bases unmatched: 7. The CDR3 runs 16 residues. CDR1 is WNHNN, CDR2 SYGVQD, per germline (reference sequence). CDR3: CASSAASGGIADTQYF. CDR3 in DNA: TGCGCCAGCAGTGCGGCTAGCGGGGGGATCGCAGATACGCAGTATTTT.

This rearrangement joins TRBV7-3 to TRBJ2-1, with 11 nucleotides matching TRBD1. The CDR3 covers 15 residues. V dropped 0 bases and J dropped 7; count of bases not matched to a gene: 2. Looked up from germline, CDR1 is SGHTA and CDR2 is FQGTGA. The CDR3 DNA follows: TGTGCCAGCAGCTTAACCGGGACAGGGGGAAATGAGCAGTTCTTC. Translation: CASSLTGTGGNEQFF.

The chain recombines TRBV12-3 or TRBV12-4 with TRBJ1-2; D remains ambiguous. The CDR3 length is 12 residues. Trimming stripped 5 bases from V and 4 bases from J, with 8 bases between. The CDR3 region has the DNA TGTGCCAGCAGTCTCCATATCTATGGCTACACCTTC. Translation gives CASSLHIYGYTF.

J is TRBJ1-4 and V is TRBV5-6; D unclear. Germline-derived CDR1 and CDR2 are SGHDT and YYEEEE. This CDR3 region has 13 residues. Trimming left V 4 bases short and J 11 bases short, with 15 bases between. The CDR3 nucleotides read TGTGCCAGCAGCCCCCATAGATCGAGGAAACTGTTTTTT. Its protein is CASSPHRSRKLFF.

The CDR3 sequence is CASGRDSGANYGYTF. CDR3 DNA: TGTGCCAGCGGTAGGGACAGTGGAGCTAACTATGGCTACACCTTC. The chain joins TRBV2 to TRBJ1-2; 7 positions match TRBD1. The J segment lost 0 bases and the V segment lost 8 bases, leaving 9 bases of the junction unmatched. Germline-derived CDR1 and CDR2 are SNHLY and FYNNEI. The CDR3 is 15 residues long.

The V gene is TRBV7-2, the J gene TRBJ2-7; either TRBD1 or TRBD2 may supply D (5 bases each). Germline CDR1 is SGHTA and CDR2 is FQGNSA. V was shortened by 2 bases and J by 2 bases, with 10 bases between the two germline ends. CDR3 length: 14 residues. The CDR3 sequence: CASSLSEGTYEQYF. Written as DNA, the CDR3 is TGTGCCAGCAGCTTAAGCGAGGGGACCTACGAGCAGTACTTC.